Each of the 15 T cell receptor beta chains below was sequenced from the same sample in a study of shared clonotypes between healthy human individuals. Selected positively for CCR7 and CD45RO-negative, naive CD8 cells excluded terminally differentiated effector memory CD45RA+ cells. Libraries were prepared by immunoSEQ multiplex PCR; TCRdb keeps only in-frame clonotypes and omits some of them. Of around 2,100,000 clones in the sample, 85% to 95% were seen once. Sequenced input: naive CD8+ T cells sorted from blood. These receptors were taken from a man aged 18 to 30 in good health.

The chain recombines TRBV7-9 with TRBJ2-1, with D maybe TRBD1 (5 bases). V was shortened by 5 bases and J by 9 bases, with 14 bases between the two germline ends. Germline loops: CDR1 SEHNR, CDR2 FQNEAQ (reference sequence). This CDR3 has 13 residues. Here the CDR3 reads CASSLGHSGEQFF. The CDR3 nucleotides are TGTGCCAGCAGCCTCGGACACTCGGGTGAGCAGTTCTTC.

The rearrangement joins TRBV19 to TRBJ1-2, with 7 bases that match TRBD1. V shed 3 bases, J shed 8 bases, and the junction held 9 bases outside the gene matches. Germline loops: CDR1 LNHDA, CDR2 SQIVND (reference sequence). The CDR3 extends over 14 amino acids. The CDR3, as DNA: TGTGCCAGTAGTATTGGTTGGACAGGTGGAGGCTACACCTTC. Protein sequence: CASSIGWTGGGYTF.

Details on this clone: Other nucleotide sequences from this sample produce the same CDR3. This rearrangement joins TRBV5-6 to TRBJ2-7; 10 bases are a match to TRBD1. Germline assignment: CDR1 SGHDT and CDR2 YYEEEE. This CDR3 is built from 14 residues. The ends lost 3 bases at V and 3 bases at J; junction bases unmatched: 3. CDR3 bases: TGTGCCAGCAGCTGGGGACAGGGGAACTACGAGCAGTACTTC. This codes for CASSWGQGNYEQYF. Full variable domain (outside the CDR3, taken from reference TRBV5-6 and TRBJ2-7): DAGVTQSPTHLIKTRGQQVTLRCSPKSGHDTVSWYQQALGQGPQFIFQYYEEEERQRGNFPDRFSGHQFPNYSSELNVNALLLGDSALYLCASSWGQGNYEQYFGPGTRLTVT.

The chain links TRBV6-6 to TRBJ1-2; no definite D call. The CDR3 is made up of 11 amino acids. Trimming took off 5 bases at V and 5 bases at J, with 6 bases between the two ends. Germline loops: CDR1 MNHNY, CDR2 SVGAGI (reference sequence). For the CDR3, the DNA is TGTGCCAGCAGTAAACAGTATGGCTACACCTTC. Translation gives CASSKQYGYTF.

This chain connects TRBV15 to TRBJ2-7; D not resolved. There are 15 residues in the CDR3. The germline V gene has CDR1 LNHNV and CDR2 YYDKDF (reference sequence). V was pared by 0 bases and J by 4 bases, with 13 bases between. CDR3 nucleotide sequence: TGTGCCACCAGCAGAGATGAACCGTTCGGATACGAGCAGTACTTC. It translates to CATSRDEPFGYEQYF.

The chain combines TRBV29-1 with TRBJ1-5; 7 nucleotides agree with TRBD1. The trim removed 6 bases at V and 0 bases at J, leaving 8 bases unmatched. The CDR3 is made up of 15 amino acids. Germline V gives CDR1 SQVTM, CDR2 ANQGSEA. For the CDR3, the DNA is TGCAGCGTCACCGCGGACAGGCATAGCAATCAGCCCCAGCATTTT. Residues: CSVTADRHSNQPQHF.

The chain recombines TRBV7-6 with TRBJ2-1; tentative D call: TRBD2 (5 bases). Germline CDR1 is SGHVS and CDR2 is FNYEAQ. Trimming cost V 4 bases and J 4 bases, with 23 bases left between them. The CDR3 is 18 amino acids. The CDR3 loop reads CASSSSPPAGLDYNEQFF. CDR3 bases: TGTGCCAGCAGCTCTTCCCCCCCGGCGGGCCTAGATTACAATGAGCAGTTCTTC.

J is TRBJ2-1 and V is TRBV9; D might be TRBD2 (6 bases). CDR1 SGDLS and CDR2 YYNGEE come from the germline V gene. There are 15 residues in the CDR3. V lost 0 bases to trimming and J lost 6 bases, with 13 bases between them. CDR3 nucleotide sequence: TGTGCCAGCAGCGTAGAGGCGGGACCCGGCAATGAGCAGTTCTTC. Its protein product is CASSVEAGPGNEQFF.

The genes are TRBV2 and TRBJ2-3, with D hard to call. Germline CDR1 is SNHLY and CDR2 is FYNNEI. The CDR3 contains 13 residues. The V and J ends lost 7 bases and 1 base respectively, with 9 bases between them. The CDR3 loop reads CASIKTGTDTQYF. The CDR3 DNA reads as TGTGCCAGCATTAAGACTGGCACAGATACGCAGTATTTT.

The CDR3 nucleotides read TGTGCCAGCCGGTATCTCGGGGATACGCAGTATTTT. Residues: CASRYLGDTQYF. The rearrangement joins TRBV9 to TRBJ2-3; D is unclear. CDR3 length: 12 amino acids. Trimming removed 7 bases from V and 6 bases from J, with 12 bases in between. Germline-derived CDR1 and CDR2 are SGDLS and YYNGEE.

The chain has TRBV5-1 and TRBJ2-7; D remains unclear. The CDR3 has 17 residues. The V end was cut by 1 base, the J end by 0 bases, with 17 bases between. In germline, CDR1 is SGHRS, CDR2 YFSETQ. The CDR3 sequence is CASSLSSDPRSSYEQYF. The CDR3 coding sequence is TGCGCCAGCAGCTTGAGTTCGGACCCCAGGAGCTCCTACGAGCAGTACTTC.

This sequence joins TRBV5-1 and TRBJ2-7; 7 bases fit TRBD1. Germline assignment: CDR1 SGHRS and CDR2 YFSETQ. With V trimmed by 2 bases and J by 5 bases, 7 bases remained unmatched. This CDR3 is 14 amino acids long. CDR3 bases: TGCGCCAGCAGCTTAGTACAGGGGAGCAACGAGCAGTACTTC. Translation gives CASSLVQGSNEQYF.

The rearrangement links TRBV29-1 to TRBJ2-3; 8 nucleotides align to TRBD2. Germline V gene data show CDR1 as SQVTM and CDR2 as ANQGSEA. The J segment lost 3 bases and the V segment lost 3 bases, leaving 5 bases of the junction unmatched. The CDR3 covers 14 residues. This CDR3 reads CSVEGAGVTDTQYF. The DNA for the CDR3 is TGCAGCGTTGAGGGAGCGGGAGTAACAGATACGCAGTATTTT.

This clone was seen just once. In nucleotides, the CDR3 is TGTGCCAGCAGCCCTACGGGACAGCCTGACCAGAACACTGAAGCTTTCTTT. This codes for CASSPTGQPDQNTEAFF. V is TRBV7-9 and J is TRBJ1-1; 7 bases agree with TRBD1. Germline CDR1 reads SEHNR; CDR2 reads FQNEAQ (reference sequence). The junction had 13 bases not matched to a gene; V was cut back by 5 bases and J by 1 base. The CDR3 has 17 residues.

The CDR3 spells CASSPLTGGGTEAFF. CDR3 DNA sequence: TGTGCCAGCAGTCCTCTTACAGGGGGAGGGACTGAAGCTTTCTTT. This chain links TRBV6-5 with TRBJ1-1; 8 nucleotides line up with TRBD1. The CDR3 is 15 residues long. Trimming took 5 bases from V and 5 from J; bases not matched to a gene: 10. Germline lookup yields CDR1 MNHEY and CDR2 SVGAGI.